This T cell receptor beta chain was identified during a study of early T cells in non-severe SARS-CoV-2 infection. Points from the study as a whole: VDJdb matching favored anti-spike CD8 responses, missing private and CD4 specificities.

Germline-derived CDR1 and CDR2 are SNHLY and FYNNEI. This CDR3 is 15 amino acids long. Germline trimming cut 5 bases from V and 1 base from J; bases unmatched to any gene: 4. Individual cDNA molecules received unique molecular identifiers during library preparation. TCRdb reanalysed the 5' RACE reads using MiXCR and keeps one entry per CDR3 protein. The data hold over 60,000 distinct CDR3 sequences, with approximately 9.5% observed a single time. This clonotype has more than one count but fewer than ten. Its antigen is unidentified. The chain joins TRBV2 to TRBJ1-1, with 10 bases lining up with TRBD1. The sample comprised whole blood. This clonotype was obtained from an adult who was a healthcare worker with PCR-confirmed SARS-CoV-2 infection or an uninfected control (not recorded which). The CDR3 reads CASSRDRGTNTEAFF. CDR3 in DNA: TGTGCCAGCAGTCGGGACAGGGGAACGAACACTGAAGCTTTCTTT.